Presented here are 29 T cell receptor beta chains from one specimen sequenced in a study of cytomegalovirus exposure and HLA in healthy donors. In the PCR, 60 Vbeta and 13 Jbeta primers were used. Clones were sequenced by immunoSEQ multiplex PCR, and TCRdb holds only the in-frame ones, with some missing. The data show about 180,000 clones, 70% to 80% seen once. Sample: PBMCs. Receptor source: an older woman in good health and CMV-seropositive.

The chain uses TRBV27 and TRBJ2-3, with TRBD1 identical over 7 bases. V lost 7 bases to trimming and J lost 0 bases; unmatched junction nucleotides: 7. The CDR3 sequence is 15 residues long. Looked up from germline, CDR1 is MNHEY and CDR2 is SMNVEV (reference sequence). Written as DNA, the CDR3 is TGTGCCAGCATTTCATTGACAGGGAGCACAGATACGCAGTATTTT. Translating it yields CASISLTGSTDTQYF.

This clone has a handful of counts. This chain's CDR3 is CASSVNRGTDTQYF. The CDR3 DNA reads TGTGCCAGCAGCGTGAACAGGGGAACAGATACGCAGTATTTT. This chain joins TRBV7-8 and TRBJ2-3; 7 nucleotides line up with TRBD1. CDR3 length: 14 residues. With 5 bases clipped from V and 3 bases from J, the junction kept 5 bases outside the gene matches. In germline, CDR1 is SGHVS, CDR2 FQNEAQ.

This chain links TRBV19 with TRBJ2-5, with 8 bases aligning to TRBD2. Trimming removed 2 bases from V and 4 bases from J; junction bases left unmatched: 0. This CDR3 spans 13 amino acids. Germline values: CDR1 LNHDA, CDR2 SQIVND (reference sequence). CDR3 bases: TGTGCCAGTAGTATAACTAGCGGAGAGACCCAGTACTTC. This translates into CASSITSGETQYF.

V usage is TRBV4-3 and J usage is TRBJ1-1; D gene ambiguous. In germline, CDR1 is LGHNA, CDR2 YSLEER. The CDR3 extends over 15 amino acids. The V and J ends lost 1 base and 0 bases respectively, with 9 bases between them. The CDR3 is CASSQGLILNTEAFF. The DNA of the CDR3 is TGCGCCAGCAGCCAAGGACTTATCCTGAACACTGAAGCTTTCTTT.

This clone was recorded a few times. The CDR3: CASSLGGGSNQPQHF. The DNA for the CDR3 is TGTGCCAGCAGCTTAGGGGGGGGGAGCAATCAGCCCCAGCATTTT. V and J are TRBV7-9 and TRBJ1-5; D is perhaps TRBD1 (5 bases). The CDR3 has 15 amino acids. V lost 1 base, J lost 1 base, and 8 bases lay in between. The germline gives CDR1 SEHNR, CDR2 FQNEAQ (reference sequence).

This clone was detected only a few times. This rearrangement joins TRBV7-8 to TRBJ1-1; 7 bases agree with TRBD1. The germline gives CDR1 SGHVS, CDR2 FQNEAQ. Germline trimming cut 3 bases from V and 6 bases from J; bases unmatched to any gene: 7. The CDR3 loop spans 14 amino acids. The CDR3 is CASSLLTGVAEAFF. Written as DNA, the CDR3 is TGTGCCAGCAGCTTGCTAACAGGGGTAGCTGAAGCTTTCTTT.

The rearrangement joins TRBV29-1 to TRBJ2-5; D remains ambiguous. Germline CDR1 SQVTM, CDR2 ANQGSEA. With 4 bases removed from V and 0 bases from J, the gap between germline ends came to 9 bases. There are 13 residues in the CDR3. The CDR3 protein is CSVVLADQETQYF. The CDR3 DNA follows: TGCAGCGTTGTTCTGGCGGACCAAGAGACCCAGTACTTC.

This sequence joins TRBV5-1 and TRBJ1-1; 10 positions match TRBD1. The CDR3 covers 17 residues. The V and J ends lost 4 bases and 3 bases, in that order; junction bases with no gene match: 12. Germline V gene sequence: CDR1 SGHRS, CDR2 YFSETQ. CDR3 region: CASSTTGGGVRDTEAFF. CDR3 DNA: TGCGCCAGCAGCACGACAGGGGGCGGCGTTCGGGACACTGAAGCTTTCTTT.

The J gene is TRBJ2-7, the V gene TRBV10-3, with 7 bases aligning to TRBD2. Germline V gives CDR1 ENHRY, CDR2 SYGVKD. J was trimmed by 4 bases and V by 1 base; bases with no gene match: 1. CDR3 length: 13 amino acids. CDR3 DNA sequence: TGTGCCATCAGTGAGTGGGAGGGGTACGAGCAGTACTTC. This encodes CAISEWEGYEQYF.

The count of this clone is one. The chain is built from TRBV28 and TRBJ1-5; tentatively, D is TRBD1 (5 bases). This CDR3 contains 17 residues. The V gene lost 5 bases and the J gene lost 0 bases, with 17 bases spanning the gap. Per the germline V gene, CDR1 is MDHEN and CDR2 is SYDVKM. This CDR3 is CASSSGTLQYSNQPQHF. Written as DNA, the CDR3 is TGTGCCAGCAGTAGCGGGACCCTCCAATATAGCAATCAGCCCCAGCATTTT.

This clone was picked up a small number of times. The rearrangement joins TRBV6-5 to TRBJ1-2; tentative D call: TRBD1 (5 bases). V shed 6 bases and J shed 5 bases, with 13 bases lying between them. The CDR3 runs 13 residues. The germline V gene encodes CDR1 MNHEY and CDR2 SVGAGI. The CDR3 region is CASRGVGGYGYTF. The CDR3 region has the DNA TGTGCCAGCAGGGGGGTCGGGGGGTATGGCTACACCTTC.

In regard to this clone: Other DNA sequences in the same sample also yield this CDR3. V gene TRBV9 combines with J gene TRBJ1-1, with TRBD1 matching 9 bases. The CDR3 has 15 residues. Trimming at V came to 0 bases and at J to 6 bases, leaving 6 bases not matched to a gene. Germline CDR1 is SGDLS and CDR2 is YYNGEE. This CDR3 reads CASSVAGQGWAEAFF. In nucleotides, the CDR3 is TGTGCCAGCAGCGTAGCCGGACAGGGGTGGGCTGAAGCTTTCTTT.

The CDR3 DNA follows: TGTGCCAGCAGTGAAGGGACTAGCGGCTCCTACGAGCAGTACTTC. It translates to CASSEGTSGSYEQYF. The rearrangement links TRBV25-1 to TRBJ2-7; 11 nucleotides align to TRBD2. CDR1 is MGHDK, CDR2 SYGVNS, per germline. V shed 2 bases and J 0 bases; nucleotides not matched to a gene: 0. This CDR3 is built from 15 residues.

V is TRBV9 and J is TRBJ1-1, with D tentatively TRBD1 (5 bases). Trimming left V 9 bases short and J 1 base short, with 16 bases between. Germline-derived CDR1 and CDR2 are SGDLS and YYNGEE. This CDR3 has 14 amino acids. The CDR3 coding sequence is TGTGCCACCTCCCGGGGGTCCGCGAACACTGAAGCTTTCTTT. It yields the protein CATSRGSANTEAFF.

The CDR3 loop is CASTTTGMNQPQHF. The CDR3 DNA sequence: TGTGCCAGCACCACGACAGGAATGAATCAGCCCCAGCATTTT. The rearrangement links TRBV6-6 to TRBJ1-5; maybe TRBD1 (6 bases). Between the trimmed V and J ends, which lost 7 bases and 4 bases, there was a span of 14 bases. The CDR3 length is 14 residues. Germline V gives CDR1 MNHNY, CDR2 SVGAGI (reference sequence).

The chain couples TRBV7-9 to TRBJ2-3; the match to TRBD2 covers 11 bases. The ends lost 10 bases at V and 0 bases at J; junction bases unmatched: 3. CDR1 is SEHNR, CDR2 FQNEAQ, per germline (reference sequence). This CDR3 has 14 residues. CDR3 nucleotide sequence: TGTGCCACCGGGACTAGCGGTAGCACAGATACGCAGTATTTT. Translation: CATGTSGSTDTQYF.

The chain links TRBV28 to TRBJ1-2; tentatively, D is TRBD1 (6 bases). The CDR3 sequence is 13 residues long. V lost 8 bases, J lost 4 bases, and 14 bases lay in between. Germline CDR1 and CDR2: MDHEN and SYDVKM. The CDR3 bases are TGTGCCAGCTCGTTCGGACAGTCCTATGGCTACACCTTC. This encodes CASSFGQSYGYTF.

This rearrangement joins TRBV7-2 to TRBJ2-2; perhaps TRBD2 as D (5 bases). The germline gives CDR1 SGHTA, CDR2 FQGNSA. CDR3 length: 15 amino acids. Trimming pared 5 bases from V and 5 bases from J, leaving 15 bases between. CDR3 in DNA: TGTGCCAGCAGCCCCCAAGGAAGAGGGACCGGGGAGCTGTTTTTT. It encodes CASSPQGRGTGELFF. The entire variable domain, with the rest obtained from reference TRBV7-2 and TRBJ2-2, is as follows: GAGVSQSPSNKVTEKGKDVELRCDPISGHTALYWYRQSLGQGLEFLIYFQGNSAPDKSGLPSDRFSAERTGGSVSTLTIQRTQQEDSAVYLCASSPQGRGTGELFFGEGSRLTVL.

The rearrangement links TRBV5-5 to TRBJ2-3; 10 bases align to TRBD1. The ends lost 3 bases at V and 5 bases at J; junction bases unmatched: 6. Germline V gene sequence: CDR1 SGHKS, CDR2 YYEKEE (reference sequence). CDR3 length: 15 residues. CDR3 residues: CASSSPDRGGDTQYF. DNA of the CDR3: TGTGCCAGCAGCTCCCCGGACAGGGGGGGAGATACGCAGTATTTT.

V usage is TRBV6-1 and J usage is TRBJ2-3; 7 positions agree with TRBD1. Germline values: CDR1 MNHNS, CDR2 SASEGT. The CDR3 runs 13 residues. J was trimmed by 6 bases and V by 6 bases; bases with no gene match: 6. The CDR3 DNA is TGTGCCAGCAGCCGCGAGGGGGCTGATACGCAGTATTTT. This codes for CASSREGADTQYF.

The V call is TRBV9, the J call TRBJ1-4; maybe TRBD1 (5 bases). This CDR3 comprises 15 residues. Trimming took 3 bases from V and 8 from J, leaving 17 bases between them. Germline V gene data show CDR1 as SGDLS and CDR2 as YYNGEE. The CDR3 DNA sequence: TGTGCCAGCAGCGCCAGCTGGGGACTAGTCGAAAAACTGTTTTTT. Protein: CASSASWGLVEKLFF.

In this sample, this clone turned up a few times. The CDR3 sequence: CSVGDRQGYGYTF. CDR3 nucleotides: TGCAGCGTTGGGGATAGACAGGGCTATGGCTACACCTTC. The V and J genes are TRBV29-1 and TRBJ1-2; 7 positions agree with TRBD1. The trim removed 4 bases at V and 4 bases at J, leaving 6 bases unmatched. CDR1 is SQVTM, CDR2 ANQGSEA, per germline. The CDR3 is 13 amino acids.

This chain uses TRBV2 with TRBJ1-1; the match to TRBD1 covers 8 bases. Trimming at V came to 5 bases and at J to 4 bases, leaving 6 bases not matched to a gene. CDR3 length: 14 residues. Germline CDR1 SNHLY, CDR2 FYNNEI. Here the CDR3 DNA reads TGTGCCAGCAGTACTAGGACAGGGATCACTGAAGCTTTCTTT. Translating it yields CASSTRTGITEAFF.

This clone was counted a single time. The chain's CDR3 is CASSPEGGTGNTIYF. DNA for the CDR3: TGTGCCAGCAGCCCGGAGGGAGGGACTGGAAACACCATATATTTT. The chain couples TRBV2 to TRBJ1-3; D gene unclear. The germline CDR1 and CDR2 sequences are SNHLY and FYNNEI. The CDR3 length is 15 residues. The V end lost 6 bases, the J end lost 2 bases, and 14 bases lay between the germline ends.

The CDR3 spells CASSLRSIRRGFNYGYTF. CDR3 coding DNA: TGTGCCAGCAGCTTGCGGAGTATACGACGAGGGTTTAACTATGGCTACACCTTC. The rearrangement joins TRBV5-8 to TRBJ1-2; D is unresolved. Germline CDR1 is SGHTS and CDR2 is YDEGEE. This CDR3 region has 18 residues. V gave up 1 base and J gave up 1 base, with 20 bases separating them. Using reference TRBV5-8 and TRBJ1-2 for the parts outside the CDR3, the full variable domain is EAGVTQSPTHLIKTRGQQATLRCSPISGHTSVYWYQQALGLGLQFLLWYDEGEERNRGNFPPRFSGRQFPNYSSELNVNALELEDSALYLCASSLRSIRRGFNYGYTFGSGTRLTVV.

The CDR3 is CSVRLGLAGDNEQFF. CDR3 DNA: TGCAGCGTCCGACTGGGACTAGCGGGGGACAATGAGCAGTTCTTC. V is TRBV29-1 and J is TRBJ2-1; 14 nucleotides align to TRBD2. Germline V CDR1 and CDR2: SQVTM, ANQGSEA. The CDR3 is 15 residues long. V trimming: 6 bases; J trimming: 5 bases; junction bases outside the gene matches: 6.

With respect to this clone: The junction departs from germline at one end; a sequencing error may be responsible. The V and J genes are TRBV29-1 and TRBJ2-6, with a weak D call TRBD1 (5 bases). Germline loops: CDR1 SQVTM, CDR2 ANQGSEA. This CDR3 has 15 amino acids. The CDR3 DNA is TGCAGCGTTGCAGGCGGCACCTTAGGGGCCAACGGCCTGACTTTC. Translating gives CSVAGGTLGANGLTF.

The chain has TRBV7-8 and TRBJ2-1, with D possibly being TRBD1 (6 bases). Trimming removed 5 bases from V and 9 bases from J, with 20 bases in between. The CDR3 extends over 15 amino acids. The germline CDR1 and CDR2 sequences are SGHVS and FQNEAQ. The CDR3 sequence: CASSQLLRVGGEQFF. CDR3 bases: TGTGCCAGCAGCCAACTACTGCGGGTAGGGGGTGAGCAGTTCTTC.

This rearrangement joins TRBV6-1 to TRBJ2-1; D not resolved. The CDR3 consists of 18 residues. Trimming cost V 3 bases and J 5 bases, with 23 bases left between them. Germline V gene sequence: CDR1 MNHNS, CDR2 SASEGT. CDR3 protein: CASSDFLPAAESNNEQFF. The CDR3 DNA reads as TGTGCCAGCAGTGATTTTCTACCGGCGGCGGAATCAAACAATGAGCAGTTCTTC.